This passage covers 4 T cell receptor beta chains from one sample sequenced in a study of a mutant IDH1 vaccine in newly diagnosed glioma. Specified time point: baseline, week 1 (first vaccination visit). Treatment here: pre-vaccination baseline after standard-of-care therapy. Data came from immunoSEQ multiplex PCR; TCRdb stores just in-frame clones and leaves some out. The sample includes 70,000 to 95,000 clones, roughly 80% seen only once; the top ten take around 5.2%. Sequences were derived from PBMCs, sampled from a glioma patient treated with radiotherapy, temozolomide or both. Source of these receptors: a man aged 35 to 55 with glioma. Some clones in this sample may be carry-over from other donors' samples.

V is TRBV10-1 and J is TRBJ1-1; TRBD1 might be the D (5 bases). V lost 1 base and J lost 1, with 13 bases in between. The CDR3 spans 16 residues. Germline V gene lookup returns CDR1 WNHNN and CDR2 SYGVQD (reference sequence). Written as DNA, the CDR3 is TGCGCCAGCAGTGAGTGGACAAATTACTGGAACACTGAAGCTTTCTTT. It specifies CASSEWTNYWNTEAFF.

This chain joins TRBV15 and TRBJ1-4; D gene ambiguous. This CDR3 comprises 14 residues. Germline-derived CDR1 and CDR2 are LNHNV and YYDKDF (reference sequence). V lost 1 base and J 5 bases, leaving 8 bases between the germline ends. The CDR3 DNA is TGTGCCACCAGCAGAGGGTCCTTCAATGAAAAACTGTTTTTT. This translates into CATSRGSFNEKLFF.

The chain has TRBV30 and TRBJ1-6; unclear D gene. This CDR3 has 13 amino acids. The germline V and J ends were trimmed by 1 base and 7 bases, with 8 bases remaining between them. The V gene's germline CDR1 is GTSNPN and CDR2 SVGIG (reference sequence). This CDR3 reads CAWSADSNSPLHF. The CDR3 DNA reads TGTGCCTGGAGTGCGGACTCAAATTCACCCCTCCACTTT.

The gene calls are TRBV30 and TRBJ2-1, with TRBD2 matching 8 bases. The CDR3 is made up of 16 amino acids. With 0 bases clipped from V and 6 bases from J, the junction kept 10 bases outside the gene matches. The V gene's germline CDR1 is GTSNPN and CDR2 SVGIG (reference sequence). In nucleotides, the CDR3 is TGTGCCTGGAGTGTAGCGTTGGCGGGGGGCGGCAATGAGCAGTTCTTC. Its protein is CAWSVALAGGGNEQFF. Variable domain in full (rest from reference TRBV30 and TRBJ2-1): SQTIHQWPATLVQPVGSPLSLECTVEGTSNPNLYWYRQAAGRGLQLLFYSVGIGQISSEVPQNLSASRPQDRQFILSSKKLLLSDSGFYLCAWSVALAGGGNEQFFGPGTRLTVL.